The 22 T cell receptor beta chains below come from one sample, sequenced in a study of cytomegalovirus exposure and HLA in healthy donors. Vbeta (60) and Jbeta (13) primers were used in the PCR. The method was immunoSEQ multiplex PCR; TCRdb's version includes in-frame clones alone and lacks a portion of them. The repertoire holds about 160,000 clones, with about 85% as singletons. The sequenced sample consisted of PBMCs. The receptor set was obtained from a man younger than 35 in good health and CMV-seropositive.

CDR3 coding DNA: TGTGCCAGCAGCTTGGGCCGCTACGAGCAGTACTTC. It codes for CASSLGRYEQYF. V is TRBV5-6 and J is TRBJ2-5; D not certain. The J call may be mistaken, given a closer DNA end match to TRBJ2-7. This CDR3 has 12 amino acids. CDR1 and CDR2 (germline): SGHDT, YYEEEE.

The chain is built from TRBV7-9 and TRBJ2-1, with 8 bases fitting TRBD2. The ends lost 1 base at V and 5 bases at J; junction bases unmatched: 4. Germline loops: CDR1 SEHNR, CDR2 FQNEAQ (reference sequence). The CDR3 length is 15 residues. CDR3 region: CASSLGTSPNNEQFF. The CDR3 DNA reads TGTGCCAGCAGCTTAGGGACTAGCCCTAACAATGAGCAGTTCTTC.

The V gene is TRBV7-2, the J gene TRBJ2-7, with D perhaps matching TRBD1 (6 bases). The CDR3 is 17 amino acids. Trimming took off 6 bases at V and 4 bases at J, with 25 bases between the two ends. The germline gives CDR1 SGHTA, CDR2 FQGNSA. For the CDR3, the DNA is TGTGCCAGCAGTTCCCGAGAGGGGGAATCCGATGTTTACGAGCAGTACTTC. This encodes CASSSREGESDVYEQYF.

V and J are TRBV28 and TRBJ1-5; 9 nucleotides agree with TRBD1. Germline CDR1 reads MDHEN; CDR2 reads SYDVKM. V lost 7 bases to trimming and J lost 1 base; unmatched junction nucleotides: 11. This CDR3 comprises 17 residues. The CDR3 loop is CASTPGQGRRSNQPQHF. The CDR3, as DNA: TGTGCCAGCACCCCGGGACAGGGACGGAGGAGCAATCAGCCCCAGCATTTT.

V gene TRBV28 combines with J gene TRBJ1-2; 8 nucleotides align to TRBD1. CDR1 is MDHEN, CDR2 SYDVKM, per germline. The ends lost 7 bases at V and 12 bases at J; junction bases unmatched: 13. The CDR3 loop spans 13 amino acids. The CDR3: CASISHRGAPHTF. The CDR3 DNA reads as TGTGCCAGCATCTCCCACAGGGGGGCTCCCCACACCTTC.

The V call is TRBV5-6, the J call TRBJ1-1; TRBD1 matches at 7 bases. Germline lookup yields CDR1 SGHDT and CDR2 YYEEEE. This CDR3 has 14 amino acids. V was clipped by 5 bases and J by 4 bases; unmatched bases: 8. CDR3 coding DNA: TGTGCCAGCAGGTCACGGGCAGGGGGCACTGAAGCTTTCTTT. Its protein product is CASRSRAGGTEAFF.

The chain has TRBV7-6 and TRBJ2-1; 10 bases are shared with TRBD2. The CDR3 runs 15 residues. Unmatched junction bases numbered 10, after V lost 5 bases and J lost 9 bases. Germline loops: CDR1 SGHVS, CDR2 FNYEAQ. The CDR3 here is CASSQSGGVYGEQFF. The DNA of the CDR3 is TGTGCCAGCAGCCAAAGCGGGGGGGTTTATGGTGAGCAGTTCTTC.

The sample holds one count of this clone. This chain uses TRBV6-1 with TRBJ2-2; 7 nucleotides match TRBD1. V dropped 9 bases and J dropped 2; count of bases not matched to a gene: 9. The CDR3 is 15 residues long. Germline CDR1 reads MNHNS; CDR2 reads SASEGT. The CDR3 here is CASVPGTVNTGELFF. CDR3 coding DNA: TGTGCCAGTGTACCCGGGACAGTTAACACCGGGGAGCTGTTTTTT.

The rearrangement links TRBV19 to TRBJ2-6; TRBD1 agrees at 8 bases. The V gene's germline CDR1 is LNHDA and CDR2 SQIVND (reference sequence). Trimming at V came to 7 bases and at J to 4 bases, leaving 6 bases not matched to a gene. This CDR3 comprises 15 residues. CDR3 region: CASTAGGAGANVLTF. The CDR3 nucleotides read TGTGCCAGTACGGCAGGGGGCGCCGGGGCCAACGTCCTGACTTTC. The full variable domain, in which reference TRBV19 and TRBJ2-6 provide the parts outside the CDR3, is DGGITQSPKYLFRKEGQNVTLSCEQNLNHDAMYWYRQDPGQGLRLIYYSQIVNDFQKGDIAEGYSVSREKKESFPLTVTSAQKNPTAFYLCASTAGGAGANVLTFGAGSRLTVL.

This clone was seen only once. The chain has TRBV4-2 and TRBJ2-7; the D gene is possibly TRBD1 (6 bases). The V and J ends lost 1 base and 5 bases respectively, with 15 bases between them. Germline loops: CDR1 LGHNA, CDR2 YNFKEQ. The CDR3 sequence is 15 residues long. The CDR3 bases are TGTGCCAGCAGCCAAGGTAACAGGGACGGGCACGAGCAGTACTTC. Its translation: CASSQGNRDGHEQYF.

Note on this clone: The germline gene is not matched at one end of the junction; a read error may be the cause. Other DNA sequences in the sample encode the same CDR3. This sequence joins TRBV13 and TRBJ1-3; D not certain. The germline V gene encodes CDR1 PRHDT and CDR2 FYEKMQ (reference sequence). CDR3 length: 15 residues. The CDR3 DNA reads TGTGCCAGCAGCTTAAACAGTGGCTCTGGAAACACCATATACTTT. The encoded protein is CASSLNSGSGNTIYF.

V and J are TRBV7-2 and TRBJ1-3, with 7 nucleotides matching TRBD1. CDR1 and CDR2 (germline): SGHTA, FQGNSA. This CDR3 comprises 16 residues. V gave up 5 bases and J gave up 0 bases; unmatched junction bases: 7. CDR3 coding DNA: TGTGCCAGCAGCCCACAGGGGCCGCTCTCTGGAAACACCATATATTTT. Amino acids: CASSPQGPLSGNTIYF.

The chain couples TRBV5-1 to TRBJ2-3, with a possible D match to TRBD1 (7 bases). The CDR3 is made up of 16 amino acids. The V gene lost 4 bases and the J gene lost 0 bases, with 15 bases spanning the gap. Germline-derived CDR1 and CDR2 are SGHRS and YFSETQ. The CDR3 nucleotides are TGCGCCAGCAGCCAAGGAGGGGGCCCTAGCACAGATACGCAGTATTTT. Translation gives CASSQGGGPSTDTQYF.

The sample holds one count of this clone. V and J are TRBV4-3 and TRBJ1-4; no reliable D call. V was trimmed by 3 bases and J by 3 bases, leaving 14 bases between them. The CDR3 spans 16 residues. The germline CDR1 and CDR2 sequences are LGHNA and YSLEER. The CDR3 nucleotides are TGCGCCAGCAGCCAGCTCCCGGCGGCGTCTAATGAAAAACTGTTTTTT. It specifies CASSQLPAASNEKLFF.

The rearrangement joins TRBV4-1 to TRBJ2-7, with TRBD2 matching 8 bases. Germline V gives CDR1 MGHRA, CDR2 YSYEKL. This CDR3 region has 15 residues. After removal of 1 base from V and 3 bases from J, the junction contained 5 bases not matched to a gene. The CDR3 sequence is CASSQVGGGYYEQYF. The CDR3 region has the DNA TGCGCCAGCAGCCAAGTAGGCGGGGGGTACTACGAGCAGTACTTC.

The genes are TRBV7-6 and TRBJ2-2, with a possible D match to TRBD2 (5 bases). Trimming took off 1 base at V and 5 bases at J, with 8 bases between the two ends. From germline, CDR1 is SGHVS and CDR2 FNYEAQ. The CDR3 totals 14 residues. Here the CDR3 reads CASSLGTGTGELFF. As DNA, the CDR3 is TGTGCCAGCAGCTTAGGGACGGGGACCGGGGAGCTGTTTTTT.

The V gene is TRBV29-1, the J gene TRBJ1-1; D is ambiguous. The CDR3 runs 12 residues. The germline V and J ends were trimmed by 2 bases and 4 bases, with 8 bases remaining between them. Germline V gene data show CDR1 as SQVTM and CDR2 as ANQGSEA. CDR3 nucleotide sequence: TGCAGCGTTGAACACGGGTTCACTGAAGCTTTCTTT. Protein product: CSVEHGFTEAFF.

The DNA for the CDR3 is TGTGCCAGCAGTTCAGGGAGGGCGGACTATGGCTACACCTTC. Translated, it gives CASSSGRADYGYTF. The rearrangement joins TRBV2 to TRBJ1-2; tentative D call: TRBD1 (5 bases). Looked up from germline, CDR1 is SNHLY and CDR2 is FYNNEI. The CDR3 is made up of 14 amino acids. The V and J ends lost 5 bases and 3 bases respectively, with 13 bases between them.

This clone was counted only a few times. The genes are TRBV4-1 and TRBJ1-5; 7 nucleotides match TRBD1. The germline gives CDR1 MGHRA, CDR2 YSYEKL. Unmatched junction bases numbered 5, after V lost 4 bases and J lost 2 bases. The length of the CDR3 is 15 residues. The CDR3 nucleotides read TGCGCCAGCAGCCGCAGGGGGGATGGCAATCAGCCCCAGCATTTT. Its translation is CASSRRGDGNQPQHF.

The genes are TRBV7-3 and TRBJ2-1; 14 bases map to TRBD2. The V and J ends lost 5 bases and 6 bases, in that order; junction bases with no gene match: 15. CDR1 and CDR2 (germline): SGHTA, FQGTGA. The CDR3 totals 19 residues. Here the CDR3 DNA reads TGTGCCAGCAGCCCAGGGACTAGCGGGGGATACTCCCTGCTCAATGAGCAGTTCTTC. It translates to CASSPGTSGGYSLLNEQFF.

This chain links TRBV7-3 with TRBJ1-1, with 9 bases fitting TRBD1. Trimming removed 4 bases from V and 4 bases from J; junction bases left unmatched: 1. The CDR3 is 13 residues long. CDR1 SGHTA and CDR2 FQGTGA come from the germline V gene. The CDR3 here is CASSSDRGTEAFF. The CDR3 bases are TGTGCCAGCAGCTCGGACAGGGGCACTGAAGCTTTCTTT.

The CDR3 region is CAIRTKGLSGTEAFF. The DNA of the CDR3 is TGTGCCATCAGGACCAAGGGGTTATCAGGCACTGAAGCTTTCTTT. The chain combines TRBV10-3 with TRBJ1-1; TRBD1 is a possible D gene (5 bases). The CDR3 runs 15 residues. Trimming removed 6 bases from V and 4 bases from J, with 18 bases in between. Germline V gene sequence: CDR1 ENHRY, CDR2 SYGVKD.